These T cell receptor beta chains were read from a single sample in a study of cytomegalovirus exposure and HLA in healthy donors. Sequencing used immunoSEQ multiplex PCR; TCRdb keeps in-frame clones, though not all of them. The sample includes roughly 100,000 clones, around 79% seen only once; the top ten take roughly 6%. Sequencing was carried out using PBMCs. The receptors come from a man between 60 and 75 years old in good health and CMV-seropositive. Both conserved end residues are part of each CDR3. The order of the fields is D gene, V gene, J gene, clone size, CDR3 protein, CDR3 DNA. A D gene is named only where the DNA matches it firmly. Only some rows state a clone size, as once, few, many or a class for expanded clones.

NA	TRBV4-1	TRBJ2-1	few	CASSQDLFRGQGIYEQFF	TGCGCCAGCAGCCAAGATTTATTTAGGGGACAAGGGATCTACGAGCAGTTCTTC
NA	TRBV19	TRBJ2-5	NA	CASSPTQGRARETQYF	TGTGCCAGTAGTCCAACACAGGGTAGGGCACGAGAGACCCAGTACTTC
TRBD1	TRBV28	TRBJ1-4	NA	CASRLVDRGGEKLFF	TGTGCCAGCAGGCTAGTCGACAGGGGCGGTGAAAAACTGTTTTTT
TRBD1	TRBV6-1	TRBJ1-5	NA	CASSTQGTQHF	TGTGCCAGCAGTACACAGGGGACCCAGCATTTT
TRBD2	TRBV28	TRBJ2-2	NA	CASSSSLAGRTGELFF	TGTGCCAGCAGTTCCTCCCTAGCGGGGCGCACCGGGGAGCTGTTTTTT
TRBD1	TRBV5-8	TRBJ1-4	NA	CASSSGNRGREKLFF	TGTGCCAGCAGCTCCGGTAACAGGGGACGGGAAAAACTGTTTTTT
TRBD1	TRBV5-1	TRBJ2-2	NA	CASSLEGGSRGPANTGELFF	TGCGCCAGCAGCTTGGAAGGGGGAAGCAGGGGGCCGGCGAACACCGGGGAGCTGTTTTTT
TRBD2	TRBV28	TRBJ2-1	NA	CASSFSGGDNEQFF	TGTGCCAGCAGTTTTAGCGGGGGGGACAATGAGCAGTTCTTC
TRBD2	TRBV5-1	TRBJ2-3	NA	CASSFTGTREYF	TGCGCCAGCAGCTTTACGGGGACTAGAGAGTATTTT
TRBD1	TRBV28	TRBJ1-2	NA	CASSLFTGEAGYTF	TGTGCCAGCAGTTTATTTACAGGGGAGGCGGGCTACACCTTC
NA	TRBV5-1	TRBJ2-6	NA	CASSLSVYSGANVLTF	TGCGCCAGCAGCTTGTCCGTTTACTCTGGGGCCAACGTCCTGACTTTC
NA	TRBV5-6	TRBJ1-3	once	CASSEDNHSGNTIYF	TGTGCCAGCAGCGAAGACAACCACTCTGGAAACACCATATATTTT
TRBD1	TRBV18	TRBJ1-4	NA	CASLRTGSTNEKLFF	TGTGCCAGCTTAAGGACAGGTTCCACTAATGAAAAACTGTTTTTT
TRBD1	TRBV19	TRBJ2-3	NA	CASSITGQSYTDTQYF	TGTGCCAGTAGTATCACGGGACAGTCCTACACAGATACGCAGTATTTT
NA	TRBV10-3	TRBJ1-4	NA	CAISGGGGGKLFF	TGTGCCATCAGTGGAGGGGGGGGTGGCAAACTGTTTTTT
NA	TRBV7-6	TRBJ2-7	NA	CASTEGGEQYF	TGTGCCAGCACTGAGGGAGGTGAGCAGTACTTC
TRBD1	TRBV10-1	TRBJ2-1	few	CASSARQGLSTNEQFF	TGCGCCAGCAGTGCCCGACAGGGTCTTTCGACCAATGAGCAGTTCTTC
NA	TRBV5-6	TRBJ1-2	few	CASSFQGSDGYTF	TGTGCCAGCAGCTTCCAGGGGAGTGACGGCTACACCTTC
NA	TRBV4-1	TRBJ2-7	NA	CASSQDTGRAGHEQYF	TGCGCCAGCAGCCAAGATACGGGCAGGGCGGGACACGAGCAGTACTTC
TRBD1	TRBV5-1	TRBJ2-7	NA	CASSPMDRSYEQYF	TGCGCCAGCAGCCCCATGGACAGGTCCTACGAGCAGTACTTC
NA	TRBV7-6	TRBJ1-3	NA	CASSLETVVSSGNTIYF	TGTGCCAGCAGCTTAGAAACCGTAGTGAGCTCTGGAAACACCATATATTTT
TRBD1	TRBV6-1	TRBJ2-1	NA	CAGDRDKDEQFF	TGTGCCGGGGACAGGGATAAGGATGAGCAGTTCTTC
NA	TRBV19	TRBJ1-6	NA	CASRLDSLSSYNSPLHF	TGTGCCAGTAGATTGGACAGCCTGAGCTCCTATAATTCACCCCTCCACTTT
NA	TRBV6-5	TRBJ2-3	NA	CASRWSPATDTQYF	TGTGCCAGCCGCTGGAGCCCCGCCACAGATACGCAGTATTTT
TRBD1	TRBV11-2	TRBJ2-7	NA	CASSSQGAGYEQYF	TGTGCCAGCAGCTCCCAGGGGGCTGGCTACGAGCAGTACTTC
NA	TRBV6-1	TRBJ1-1	few	CASSERNRENTEAFF	TGTGCCAGCAGTGAACGGAACAGGGAAAACACTGAAGCTTTCTTT
NA	TRBV29-1	TRBJ2-3	few	CSVESPGTSTDTQYF	TGCAGCGTTGAATCCCCAGGGACAAGCACAGATACGCAGTATTTT
NA	TRBV6-1	TRBJ1-1	NA	CASSEGPPSQAFF	TGTGCCAGCAGTGAGGGCCCTCCCTCCCAAGCTTTCTTT
NA	TRBV5-1	TRBJ2-3	NA	CASSLAPGGTDTQYF	TGCGCCAGCAGCTTGGCCCCCGGGGGCACAGATACGCAGTATTTT
TRBD1	TRBV5-6	TRBJ1-4	NA	CASSPTGGKDEKLFF	TGTGCCAGCAGCCCTACAGGGGGGAAAGATGAAAAACTGTTTTTT
NA	TRBV7-2	TRBJ1-6	NA	CASNSNSPLHF	TGTGCCAGCAACTCAAATTCACCCCTCCACTTT
NA	TRBV28	TRBJ1-4	once	CASTSGGAGEKLFF	TGTGCCAGCACTTCGGGCGGGGCTGGTGAAAAACTGTTTTTT
TRBD1	TRBV6-5	TRBJ2-2	few	CASSSGTGFGELFF	TGTGCCAGCAGTTCCGGGACAGGGTTCGGGGAGCTGTTTTTT
NA	TRBV7-8	TRBJ2-7	NA	CASSLRQLAYEQYF	TGTGCCAGCAGCTTAAGACAGCTAGCCTACGAGCAGTACTTC
TRBD1	TRBV6-4	TRBJ1-2	NA	CASRPGTDGGGYTF	TGTGCCAGCAGACCCGGGACAGATGGGGGTGGCTACACCTTC
NA	TRBV19	TRBJ1-5	few	CASSIGDRPNQPQHF	TGTGCCAGTAGTATAGGCGACAGGCCTAATCAGCCCCAGCATTTT
NA	TRBV27	TRBJ1-1	NA	CASSFRDTTEAFF	TGTGCCAGCAGTTTCCGGGACACAACTGAAGCTTTCTTT
NA	TRBV6-5	TRBJ2-7	few	CASSPTAESLYEQYF	TGTGCCAGCAGCCCGACAGCCGAAAGCCTCTACGAGCAGTACTTC
TRBD2	TRBV7-9	TRBJ2-3	NA	CASSLRAGGPGTDTQYF	TGTGCCAGCAGCTTACGGGCGGGGGGGCCGGGCACAGATACGCAGTATTTT
NA	TRBV4-1	TRBJ2-1	NA	CASSQARGGALGGNEQFF	TGCGCCAGCAGCCAAGCAAGGGGGGGGGCCTTAGGAGGCAATGAGCAGTTCTTC
TRBD1	TRBV2	TRBJ1-2	NA	CASSPDRGHGYTF	TGTGCCAGCAGCCCTGACAGGGGTCATGGCTACACCTTC
TRBD1	TRBV11-2	TRBJ2-2	NA	CASSSRGQGYTGELFF	TGTGCCAGCAGCTCCAGGGGGCAGGGGTACACCGGGGAGCTGTTTTTT
TRBD1	TRBV19	TRBJ2-2	NA	CASSIRQGAGTGELFF	TGTGCCAGTAGTATCCGACAGGGGGCGGGCACCGGGGAGCTGTTTTTT
NA	TRBV4-3	TRBJ2-3	NA	CASSPRDRSTDTQYF	TGCGCCAGCAGCCCGCGGGACAGAAGCACAGATACGCAGTATTTT
TRBD1	TRBV18	TRBJ1-5	NA	CASSPGTGGYQPQHF	TGTGCCAGCTCACCCGGGACAGGGGGCTATCAGCCCCAGCATTTT
NA	TRBV5-1	TRBJ1-3	NA	CASSLSQTGVYSGNTIYF	TGCGCCAGCAGCCTGTCTCAGACAGGCGTCTACTCTGGAAACACCATATATTTT
TRBD1	TRBV10-3	TRBJ1-2	NA	CAISDQGAGYTF	TGTGCCATCAGTGATCAGGGGGCTGGCTACACCTTC
TRBD1	TRBV7-2	TRBJ2-7	NA	CASSSYRGLTYF	TGTGCCAGCAGCTCTTACAGGGGGCTCACGTACTTC
NA	TRBV6-1	TRBJ1-1	NA	CASSAGQINTEAFF	TGTGCCAGCAGTGCCGGACAGATAAACACTGAAGCTTTCTTT
TRBD2	TRBV15	TRBJ2-3	NA	CATSRLAGDTDTQYF	TGTGCCACCAGCAGACTAGCGGGGGACACAGATACGCAGTATTTT
TRBD1	TRBV19	TRBJ2-7	few	CASSGTGSHEQYF	TGTGCCAGTAGCGGGACAGGGTCCCACGAGCAGTACTTC